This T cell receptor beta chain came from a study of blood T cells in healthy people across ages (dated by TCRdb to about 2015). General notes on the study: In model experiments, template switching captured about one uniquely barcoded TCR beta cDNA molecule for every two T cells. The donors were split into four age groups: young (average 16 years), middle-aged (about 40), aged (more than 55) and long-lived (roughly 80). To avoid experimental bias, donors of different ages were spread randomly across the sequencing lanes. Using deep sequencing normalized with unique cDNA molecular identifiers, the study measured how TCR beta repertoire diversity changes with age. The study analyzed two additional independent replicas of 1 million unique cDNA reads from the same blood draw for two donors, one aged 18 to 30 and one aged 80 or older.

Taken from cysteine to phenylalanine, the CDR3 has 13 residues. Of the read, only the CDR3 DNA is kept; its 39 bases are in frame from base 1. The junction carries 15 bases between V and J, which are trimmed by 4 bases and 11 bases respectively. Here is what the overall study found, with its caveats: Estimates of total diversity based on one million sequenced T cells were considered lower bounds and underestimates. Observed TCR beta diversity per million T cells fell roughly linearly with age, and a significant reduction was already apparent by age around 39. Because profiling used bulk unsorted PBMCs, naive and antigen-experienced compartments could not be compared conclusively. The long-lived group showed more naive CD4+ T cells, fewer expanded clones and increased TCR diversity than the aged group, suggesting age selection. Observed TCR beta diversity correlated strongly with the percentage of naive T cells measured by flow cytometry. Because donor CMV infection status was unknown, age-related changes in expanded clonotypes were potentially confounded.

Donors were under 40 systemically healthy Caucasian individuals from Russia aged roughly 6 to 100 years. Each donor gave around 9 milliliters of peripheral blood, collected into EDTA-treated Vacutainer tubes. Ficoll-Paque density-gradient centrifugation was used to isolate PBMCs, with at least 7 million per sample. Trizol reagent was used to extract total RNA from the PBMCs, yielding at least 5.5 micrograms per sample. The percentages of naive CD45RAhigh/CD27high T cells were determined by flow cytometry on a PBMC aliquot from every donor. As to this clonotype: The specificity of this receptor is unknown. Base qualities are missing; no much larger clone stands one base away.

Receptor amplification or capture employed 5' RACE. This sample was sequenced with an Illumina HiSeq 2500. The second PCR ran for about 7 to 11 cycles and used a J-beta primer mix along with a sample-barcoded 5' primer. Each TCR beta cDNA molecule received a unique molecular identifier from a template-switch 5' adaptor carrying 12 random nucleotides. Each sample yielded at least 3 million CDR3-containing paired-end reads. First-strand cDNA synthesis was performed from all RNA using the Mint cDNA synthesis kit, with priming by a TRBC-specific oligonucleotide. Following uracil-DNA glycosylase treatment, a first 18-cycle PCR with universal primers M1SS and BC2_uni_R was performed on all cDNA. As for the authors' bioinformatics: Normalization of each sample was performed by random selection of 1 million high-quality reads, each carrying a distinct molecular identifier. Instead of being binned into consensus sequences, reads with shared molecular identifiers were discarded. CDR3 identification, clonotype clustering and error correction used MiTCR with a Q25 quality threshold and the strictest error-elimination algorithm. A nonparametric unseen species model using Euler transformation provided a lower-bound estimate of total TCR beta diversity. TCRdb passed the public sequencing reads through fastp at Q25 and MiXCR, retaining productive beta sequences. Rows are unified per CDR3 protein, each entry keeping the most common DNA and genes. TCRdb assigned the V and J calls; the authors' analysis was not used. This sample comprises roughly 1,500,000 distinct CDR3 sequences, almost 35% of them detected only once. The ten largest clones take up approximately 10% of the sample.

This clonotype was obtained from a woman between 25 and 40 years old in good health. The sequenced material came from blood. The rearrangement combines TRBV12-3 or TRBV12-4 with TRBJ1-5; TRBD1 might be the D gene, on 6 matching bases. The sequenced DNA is TGTGCCAGCAGTTACAGGGAAGAGCAGTCCCAGCATTTT. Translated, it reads CASSYREEQSQHF.